What follows is one T cell receptor beta chain and its context. The antigen remains unidentified. This sample was included in a study of beta chain features in type 1 diabetes. The wider study: Healthy donors and patients had similar age, gender and cell yields.

Overall study results and limits: VDJ junctions in type 1 diabetes patients carried more deletions and fewer insertions. For Type 1 diabetes patients, all four CD4+ subsets carried TCRB CDR3s that were moderately but significantly shorter.

CD45RO/CCR7/CD25/CD127/CD95/CD27 sorting isolated CD4+ naive, central memory, regulatory and stem cell-like memory cells. Each sorted population was over 95% pure. TCRB transcripts that were expressed got sequenced, as all of the isolated RNA had been reverse transcribed. Profiled with immunoSEQ multiplex PCR; TCRdb holds only in-frame clones, not every one. The sample has some 150,000 clones, about an eighth seen once. The clonotype originates from a man aged 18 to 29 with type 1 diabetes. Sequenced input: central memory CD4+ T cells from blood.

CDR3 coding DNA: TGTGCCAGCAGCTCGGACTGGGGCTACGAGCAGTACTTC. It encodes CASSSDWGYEQYF. V and J are TRBV11-3 and TRBJ2-7; tentatively, D is TRBD2 (5 bases). CDR3 length equals 13 residues. Germline V gives CDR1 SGHNT, CDR2 YENEEA. Trimming stripped 4 bases from V and 3 bases from J, with 10 bases between.